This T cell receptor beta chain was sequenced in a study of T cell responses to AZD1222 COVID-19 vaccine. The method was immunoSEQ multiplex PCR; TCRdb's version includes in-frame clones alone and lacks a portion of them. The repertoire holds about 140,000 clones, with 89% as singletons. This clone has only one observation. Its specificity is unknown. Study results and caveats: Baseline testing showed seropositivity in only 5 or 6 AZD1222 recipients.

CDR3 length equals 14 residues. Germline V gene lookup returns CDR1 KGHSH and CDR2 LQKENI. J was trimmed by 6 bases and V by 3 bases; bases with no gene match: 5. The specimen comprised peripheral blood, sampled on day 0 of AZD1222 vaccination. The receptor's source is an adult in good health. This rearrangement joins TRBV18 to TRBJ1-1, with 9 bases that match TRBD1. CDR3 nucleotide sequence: TGTGCCAGCTCACCCAGACAGGGGGAAGCTGAAGCTTTCTTT. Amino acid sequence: CASSPRQGEAEAFF.